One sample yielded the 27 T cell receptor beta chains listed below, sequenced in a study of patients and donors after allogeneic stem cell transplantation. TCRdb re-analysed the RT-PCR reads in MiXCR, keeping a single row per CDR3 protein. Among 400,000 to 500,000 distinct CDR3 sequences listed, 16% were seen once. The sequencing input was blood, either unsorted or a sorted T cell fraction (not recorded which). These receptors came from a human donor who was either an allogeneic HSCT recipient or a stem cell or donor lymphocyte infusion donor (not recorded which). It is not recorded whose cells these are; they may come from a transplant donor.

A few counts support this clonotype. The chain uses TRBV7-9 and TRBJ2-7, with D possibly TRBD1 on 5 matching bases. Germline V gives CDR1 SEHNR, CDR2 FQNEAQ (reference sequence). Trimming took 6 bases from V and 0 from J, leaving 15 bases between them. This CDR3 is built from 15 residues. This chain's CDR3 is CASSPIHRLSYEQYF. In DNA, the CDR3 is TGTGCCAGCAGTCCGATTCACAGGCTCTCCTACGAGCAGTACTTC.

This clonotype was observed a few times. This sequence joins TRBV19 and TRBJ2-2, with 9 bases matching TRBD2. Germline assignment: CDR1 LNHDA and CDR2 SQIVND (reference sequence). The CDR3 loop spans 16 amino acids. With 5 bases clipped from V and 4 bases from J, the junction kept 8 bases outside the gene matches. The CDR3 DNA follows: TGTGCCAGTAGTTCCGGACTAGCGAGGGGCACCGGGGAGCTGTTTTTT. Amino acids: CASSSGLARGTGELFF.

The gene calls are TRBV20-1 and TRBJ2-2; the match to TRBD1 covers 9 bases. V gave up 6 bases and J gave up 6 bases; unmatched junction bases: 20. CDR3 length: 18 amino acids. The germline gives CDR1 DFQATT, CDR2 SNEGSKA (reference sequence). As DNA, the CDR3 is TGCAGTGCCCGACCCTGGACAGGGGCGAAGGGTCTCGCCGGGGAGCTGTTTTTT. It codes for CSARPWTGAKGLAGELFF.

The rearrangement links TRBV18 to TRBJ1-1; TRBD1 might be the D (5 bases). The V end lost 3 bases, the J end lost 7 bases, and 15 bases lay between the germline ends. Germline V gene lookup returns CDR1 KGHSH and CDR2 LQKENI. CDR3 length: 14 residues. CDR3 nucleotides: TGTGCCAGCTCACCGTGGGGGGGAAAGGATGAAGCTTTCTTT. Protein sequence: CASSPWGGKDEAFF.

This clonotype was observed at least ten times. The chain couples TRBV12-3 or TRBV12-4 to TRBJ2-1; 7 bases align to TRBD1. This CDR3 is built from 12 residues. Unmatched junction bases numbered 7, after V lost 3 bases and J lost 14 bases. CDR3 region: CASSLDRSHEFF. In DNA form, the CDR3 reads TGTGCCAGCAGTTTGGACAGGTCTCACGAGTTCTTC.

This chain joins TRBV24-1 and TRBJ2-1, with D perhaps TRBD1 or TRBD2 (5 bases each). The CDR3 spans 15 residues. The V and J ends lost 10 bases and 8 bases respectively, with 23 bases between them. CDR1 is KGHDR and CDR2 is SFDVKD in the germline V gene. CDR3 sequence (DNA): TGTGCCACTCAAGGACTCCAGGGCCGGCTGGATGAGCAGTTCTTC. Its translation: CATQGLQGRLDEQFF.

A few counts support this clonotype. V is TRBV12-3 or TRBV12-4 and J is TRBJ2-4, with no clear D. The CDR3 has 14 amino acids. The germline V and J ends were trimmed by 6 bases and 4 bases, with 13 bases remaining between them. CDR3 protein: CASRGLDSKNIQYF. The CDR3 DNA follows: TGTGCCAGCAGAGGTTTGGATTCTAAAAACATTCAGTACTTC.

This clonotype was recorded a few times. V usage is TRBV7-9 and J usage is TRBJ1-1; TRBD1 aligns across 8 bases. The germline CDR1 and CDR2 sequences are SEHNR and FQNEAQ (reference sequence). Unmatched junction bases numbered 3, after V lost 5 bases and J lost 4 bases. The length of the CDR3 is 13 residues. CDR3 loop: CASSRTGGTEAFF. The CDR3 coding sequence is TGTGCCAGCAGCCGAACAGGGGGCACTGAAGCTTTCTTT.

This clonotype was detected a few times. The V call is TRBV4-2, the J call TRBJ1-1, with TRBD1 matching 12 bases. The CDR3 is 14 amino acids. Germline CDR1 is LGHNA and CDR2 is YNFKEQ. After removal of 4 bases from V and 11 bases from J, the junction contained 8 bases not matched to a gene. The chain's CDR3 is CASSPRGQGARAFF. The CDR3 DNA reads TGTGCCAGCAGCCCCCGGGGACAGGGGGCTCGCGCTTTCTTT.

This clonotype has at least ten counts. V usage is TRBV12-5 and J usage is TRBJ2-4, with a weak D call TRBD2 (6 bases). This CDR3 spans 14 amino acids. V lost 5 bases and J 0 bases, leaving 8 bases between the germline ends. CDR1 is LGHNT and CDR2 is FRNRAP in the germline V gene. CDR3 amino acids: CASGISGAKNIQYF. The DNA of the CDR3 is TGTGCTAGTGGTATTAGCGGAGCCAAAAACATTCAGTACTTC.

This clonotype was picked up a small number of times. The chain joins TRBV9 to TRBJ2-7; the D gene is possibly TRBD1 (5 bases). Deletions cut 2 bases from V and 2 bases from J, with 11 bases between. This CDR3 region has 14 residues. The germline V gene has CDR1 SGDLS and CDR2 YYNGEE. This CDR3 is CASSVSGLTYEQYF. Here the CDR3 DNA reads TGTGCCAGCAGCGTTTCAGGGTTGACCTACGAGCAGTACTTC. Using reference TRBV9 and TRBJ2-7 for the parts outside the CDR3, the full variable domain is DSGVTQTPKHLITATGQRVTLRCSPRSGDLSVYWYQQSLDQGLQFLIQYYNGEERAKGNILERFSAQQFPDLHSELNLSSLELGDSALYFCASSVSGLTYEQYFGPGTRLTVT.

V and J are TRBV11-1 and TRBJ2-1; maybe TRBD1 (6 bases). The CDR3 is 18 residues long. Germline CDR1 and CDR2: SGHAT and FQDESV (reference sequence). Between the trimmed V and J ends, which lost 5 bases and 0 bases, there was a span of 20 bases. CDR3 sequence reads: CASSAPWGTSPSYNEQFF. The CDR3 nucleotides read TGTGCCAGCAGCGCGCCCTGGGGGACATCCCCCTCCTACAATGAGCAGTTCTTC.

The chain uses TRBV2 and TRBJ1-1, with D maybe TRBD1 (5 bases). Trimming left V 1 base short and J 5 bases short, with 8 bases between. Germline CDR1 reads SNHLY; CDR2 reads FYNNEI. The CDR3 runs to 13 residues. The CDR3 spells CASSEVRETEAFF. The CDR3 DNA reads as TGTGCCAGCAGTGAAGTCAGGGAGACTGAAGCTTTCTTT.

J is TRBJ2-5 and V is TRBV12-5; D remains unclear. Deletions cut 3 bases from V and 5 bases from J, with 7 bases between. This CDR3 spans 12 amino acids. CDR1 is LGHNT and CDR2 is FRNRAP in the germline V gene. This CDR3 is CASGFARETQYF. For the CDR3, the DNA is TGTGCTAGTGGTTTCGCTCGCGAGACCCAGTACTTC.

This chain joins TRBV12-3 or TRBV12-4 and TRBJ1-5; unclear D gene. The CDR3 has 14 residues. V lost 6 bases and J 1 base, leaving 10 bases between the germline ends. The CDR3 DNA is TGTGCCAGCAGCCCCGACATGAGCAATCAGCCCCAGCATTTT. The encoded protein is CASSPDMSNQPQHF.

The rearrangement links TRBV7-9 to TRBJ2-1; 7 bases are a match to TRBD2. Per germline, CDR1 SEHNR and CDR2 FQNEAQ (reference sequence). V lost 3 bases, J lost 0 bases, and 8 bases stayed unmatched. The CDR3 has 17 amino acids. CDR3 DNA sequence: TGTGCCAGCAGCTTTCGAACATGGGGGGGCTCCTACAATGAGCAGTTCTTC. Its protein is CASSFRTWGGSYNEQFF.

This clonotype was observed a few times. The CDR3 bases are TGTGCCATCAAAGGGCTGCCTAATGAAAAACTGTTTTTT. Translating it yields CAIKGLPNEKLFF. The chain has TRBV10-3 and TRBJ1-4; D uncertain. Germline V gene sequence: CDR1 ENHRY, CDR2 SYGVKD. The CDR3 has 13 amino acids. V was clipped by 7 bases and J by 3 bases, with 9 bases between them.

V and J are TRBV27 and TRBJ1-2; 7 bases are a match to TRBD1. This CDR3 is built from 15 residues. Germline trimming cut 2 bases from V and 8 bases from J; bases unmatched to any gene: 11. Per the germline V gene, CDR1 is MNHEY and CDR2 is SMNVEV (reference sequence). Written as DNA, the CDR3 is TGTGCCAGCAGTTTAGCGACACCAACGACAGGGGGCTACACCTTC. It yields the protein CASSLATPTTGGYTF.

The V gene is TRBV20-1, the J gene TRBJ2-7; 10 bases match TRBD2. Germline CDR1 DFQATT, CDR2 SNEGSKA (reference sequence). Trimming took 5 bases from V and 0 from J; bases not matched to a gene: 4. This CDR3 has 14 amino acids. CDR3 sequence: CSASSGSLSYEQYF. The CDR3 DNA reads TGCAGTGCTTCTAGCGGGAGTCTCTCCTACGAGCAGTACTTC.

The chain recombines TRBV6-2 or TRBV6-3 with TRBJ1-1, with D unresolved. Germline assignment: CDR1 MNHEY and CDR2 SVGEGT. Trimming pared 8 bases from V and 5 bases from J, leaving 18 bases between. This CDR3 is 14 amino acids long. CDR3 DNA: TGTGCCAGCGCCTATCAACACTCGGGGACTGAAGCTTTCTTT. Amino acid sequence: CASAYQHSGTEAFF.

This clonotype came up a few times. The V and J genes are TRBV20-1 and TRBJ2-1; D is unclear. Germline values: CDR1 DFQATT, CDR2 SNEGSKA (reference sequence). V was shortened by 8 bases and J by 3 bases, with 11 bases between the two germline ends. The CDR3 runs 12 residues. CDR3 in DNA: TGCAGTATTGGGCCGGACTACAATGAGCAGTTCTTC. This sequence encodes CSIGPDYNEQFF.

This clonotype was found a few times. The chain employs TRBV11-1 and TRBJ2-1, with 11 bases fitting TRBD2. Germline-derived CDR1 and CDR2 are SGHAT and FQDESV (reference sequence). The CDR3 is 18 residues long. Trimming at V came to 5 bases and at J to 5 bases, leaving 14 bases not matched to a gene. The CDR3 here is CASSRGLAGGPIDNEQFF. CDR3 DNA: TGTGCCAGCAGCCGCGGGCTAGCGGGGGGCCCTATCGACAATGAGCAGTTCTTC. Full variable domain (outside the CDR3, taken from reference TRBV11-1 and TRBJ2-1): EAEVAQSPRYKITEKSQAVAFWCDPISGHATLYWYRQILGQGPELLVQFQDESVVDDSQLPKDRFSAERLKGVDSTLKIQPAELGDSAMYLCASSRGLAGGPIDNEQFFGPGTRLTVL.

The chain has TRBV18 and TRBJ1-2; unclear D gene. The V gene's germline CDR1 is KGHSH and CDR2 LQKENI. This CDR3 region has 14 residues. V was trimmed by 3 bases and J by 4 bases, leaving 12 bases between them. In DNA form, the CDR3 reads TGTGCCAGCTCACCCTGGGGTTACGGCTATGGCTACACCTTC. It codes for CASSPWGYGYGYTF. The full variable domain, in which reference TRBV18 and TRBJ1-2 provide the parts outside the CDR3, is NAGVMQNPRHLVRRRGQEARLRCSPMKGHSHVYWYRQLPEEGLKFMVYLQKENIIDESGMPKERFSAEFPKEGPSILRIQQVVRGDSAAYFCASSPWGYGYGYTFGSGTRLTVV.

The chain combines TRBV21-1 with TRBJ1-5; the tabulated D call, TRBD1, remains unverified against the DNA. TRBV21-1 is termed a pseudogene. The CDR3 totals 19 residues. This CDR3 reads CASSKGGPGESYSNQPQHF. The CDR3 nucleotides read TGTGCCAGCAGCAAAGGGGGGCCGGGGGAGTCATATAGCAATCAGCCCCAGCATTTT.

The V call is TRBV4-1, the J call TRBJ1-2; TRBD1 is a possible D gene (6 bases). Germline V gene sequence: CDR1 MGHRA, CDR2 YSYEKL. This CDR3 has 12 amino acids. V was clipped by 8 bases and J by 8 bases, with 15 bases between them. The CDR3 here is CASGNTGYGYTF. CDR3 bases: TGCGCCAGCGGGAATACAGGGTACGGCTACACCTTC.

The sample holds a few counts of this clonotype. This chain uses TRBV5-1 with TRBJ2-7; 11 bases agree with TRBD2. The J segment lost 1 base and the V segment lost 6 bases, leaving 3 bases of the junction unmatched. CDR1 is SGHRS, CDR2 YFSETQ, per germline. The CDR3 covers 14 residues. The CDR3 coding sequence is TGCGCCAGCACCCGGACTAGCGGGTCCTACGAGCAGTACTTC. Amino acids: CASTRTSGSYEQYF.

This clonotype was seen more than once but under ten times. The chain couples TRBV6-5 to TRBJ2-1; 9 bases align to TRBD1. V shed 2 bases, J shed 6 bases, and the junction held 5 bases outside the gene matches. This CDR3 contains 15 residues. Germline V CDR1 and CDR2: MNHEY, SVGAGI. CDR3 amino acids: CASSYRDRVTNEQFF. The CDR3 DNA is TGTGCCAGCAGTTACCGGGACAGGGTTACCAATGAGCAGTTCTTC.